Sequencing of this T cell receptor beta chain was carried out in a study of blood T cell repertoires in COVID-19. Study-wide background: Acute and convalescent COVID-19 specimens originated in the United States, Italy and Spain.

Trimming cost V 4 bases and J 4 bases, with 11 bases left between them. CDR3 size: 14 residues. CDR1 is SNHLY and CDR2 is FYNNEI in the germline V gene. Produced via immunoSEQ multiplex PCR; TCRdb's table is partial and in-frame only. Among roughly 80,000 clones listed, about 85% were seen once. Input material: peripheral blood. The clonotype comes from a man aged 60 to 75 with active or convalescent COVID-19. The gene calls are TRBV2 and TRBJ1-5; D is ambiguous. In DNA form, the CDR3 reads TGTGCCAGCAGTGCGTTAGACAATAATCAGCCCCAGCATTTT. Protein product: CASSALDNNQPQHF.